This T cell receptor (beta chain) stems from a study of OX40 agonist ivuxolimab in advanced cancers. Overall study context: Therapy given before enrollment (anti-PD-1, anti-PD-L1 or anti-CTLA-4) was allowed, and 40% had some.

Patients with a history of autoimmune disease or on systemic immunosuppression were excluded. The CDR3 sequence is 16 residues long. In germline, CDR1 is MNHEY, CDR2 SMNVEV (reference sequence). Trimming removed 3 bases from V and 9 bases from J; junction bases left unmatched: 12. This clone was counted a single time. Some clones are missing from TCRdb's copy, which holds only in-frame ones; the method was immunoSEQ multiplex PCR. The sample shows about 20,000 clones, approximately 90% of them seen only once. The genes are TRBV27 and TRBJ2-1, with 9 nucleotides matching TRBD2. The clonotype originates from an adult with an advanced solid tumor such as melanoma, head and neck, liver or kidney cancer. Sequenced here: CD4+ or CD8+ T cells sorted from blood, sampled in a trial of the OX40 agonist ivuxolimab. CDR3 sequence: CASSFPLAGTHGEQFF. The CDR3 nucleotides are TGTGCCAGCAGTTTTCCCCTAGCGGGGACACACGGTGAGCAGTTCTTC.